This T cell receptor (beta chain) was sequenced during a study of CD8 T cells in Susac syndrome. An input of about 0.5 to 1 ug of RNA was subjected to reverse transcription using random hexamers. TCR beta CDR3 was amplified by immunoSEQ multiplex PCR. This amplification extended across 54 Vbeta and 13 Jbeta segments. TCRdb re-called the immunoSEQ multiplex PCR reads through MiXCR, storing one row per CDR3 protein. The table includes roughly 180,000 distinct CDR3 sequences, around 94% detected once. V shed 4 bases and J 2 bases; nucleotides not matched to a gene: 14. The length of the CDR3 is 16 residues. CDR1 is SQVTM, CDR2 ANQGSEA, per germline. Sequencing of TCR beta, carried out with a high-throughput approach, was applied to CD8+ and CD4+ T cells from the blood. Controls matched for sex and age were healthy donors. Negative magnetic isolation gave CD8+ and CD4+ cells; FACS enriched CD8+ TEMRA.

Sequencing was performed on CD4+ T cells from PBMCs. The clonotype originates from a human donor in good health. The V call is TRBV29-1, the J call TRBJ2-7, with 7 bases matching TRBD1. The CDR3 loop reads CSVVGQTGDITYEQYF. In nucleotides, the CDR3 is TGCAGCGTTGTAGGGCAAACAGGGGACATCACCTACGAGCAGTACTTC.